This T cell receptor beta chain was captured in a study of OX40 agonist ivuxolimab in advanced cancers. Study at large: A history of anti-PD-1, anti-PD-L1 or anti-CTLA-4 therapy was acceptable, and more than 30% had some.

Points on this clone: What it recognizes is unknown.

Study results and caveats: Fewer expanded clones were found on average in CD4+ than in CD8+ T cells.

The germline V gene encodes CDR1 MGHRA and CDR2 YSYEKL. The CDR3 runs to 15 residues. The ends lost 3 bases at V and 6 bases at J; junction bases unmatched: 6. Libraries were prepared by immunoSEQ multiplex PCR; TCRdb keeps only in-frame clonotypes and omits some of them. The sample gives tens of thousands of clones, roughly 87% of which show up once; 0.19% is in the top ten. This chain connects TRBV4-1 to TRBJ1-5; 9 bases line up with TRBD1. The sequencing used CD4+ or CD8+ T cells sorted from blood, collected in a trial of the OX40 agonist ivuxolimab. The sequence was collected from an adult with an advanced solid tumor such as melanoma, head and neck, liver or kidney cancer. This CDR3 is CASSQGQGDFQPQHF. CDR3 DNA sequence: TGCGCCAGCAGCCAGGGACAGGGTGACTTTCAGCCCCAGCATTTT.